This T cell receptor beta chain appears in the sequencing data of a study of T cell repertoires in cytomegalovirus infection (dated by TCRdb to the late 2010s). With regard to the full study: Recently identified HLA-C-restricted CMV epitopes, whose presentation resists viral immunomodulation, were targeted by peptide stimulations together with well-studied HLA-B-restricted epitopes. Because public TCR beta signatures pointed to carriage of CMV infection together with the matching HLA type, the HLA type of each donor mattered for the analysis.

Results the study describes overall, beyond this receptor: In both this cohort and an independent roughly 360-donor cohort, the cumulative frequency of public TCR beta family members distinguished carriers of CMV infection plus the relevant HLA type. In the ex vivo response, HLA-C-restricted CMV-specific TCR beta clonotypes were dominant, and in two of eight donors the single most frequent clonotype came from this HLA-C-restricted group.

CDR1 and CDR2 (SGHNT, YYREEE) derive from the germline V gene (reference sequence). Including the terminal cysteine and phenylalanine, the CDR3 comprises 14 residues. The sequence is cut down to CDR3 DNA, 42 bases in frame from base 1. V loses 4 bases of germline sequence and J loses 4 bases, and the interval between the two ends is 14 bases. The sample was run on an Illumina HiSeq 1500. TCRdb applied fastp at Q25 and MiXCR to the public reads, then kept only in-frame beta chains. Entries that share a CDR3 protein sequence are merged under the most common genes and DNA. The sample table shows a few hundred thousand distinct CDR3 sequences, and 40% are seen once. The top ten hold around 48% of the sample. Explained via the paper, the treatment or condition label denotes: in vitro stimulation with specific CMV peptide epitopes to enrich CMV-specific T cells. This clonotype was counted between two and nine times. Its target antigen remains unknown. Per-base qualities were not stored, and no clone one base away is much larger.

The chain was built from TRBV5-4 and TRBJ1-1, with an unclear D gene assignment. The sequence derives from a human donor in good health (CMV status not recorded). Some clones in this sample may be carry-over from other donors' samples. The source material was cultured PBMCs, sampled from culture after CMV antigen stimulation. CDR3 region: CASSIPGVGTEAFF. The DNA reads TGTGCCAGCAGCATCCCGGGCGTAGGCACTGAAGCTTTCTTT.